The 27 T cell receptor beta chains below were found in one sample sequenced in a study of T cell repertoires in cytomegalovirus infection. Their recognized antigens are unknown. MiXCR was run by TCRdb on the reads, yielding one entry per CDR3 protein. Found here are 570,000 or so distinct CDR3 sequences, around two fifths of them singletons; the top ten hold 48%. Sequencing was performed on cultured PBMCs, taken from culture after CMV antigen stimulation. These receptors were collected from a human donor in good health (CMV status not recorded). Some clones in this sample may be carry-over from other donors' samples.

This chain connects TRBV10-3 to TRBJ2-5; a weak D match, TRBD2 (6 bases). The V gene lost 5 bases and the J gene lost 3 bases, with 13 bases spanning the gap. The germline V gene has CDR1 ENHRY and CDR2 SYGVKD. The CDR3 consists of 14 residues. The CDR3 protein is CAISWDWAKETQYF. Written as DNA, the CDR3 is TGTGCCATCAGTTGGGACTGGGCCAAAGAGACCCAGTACTTC.

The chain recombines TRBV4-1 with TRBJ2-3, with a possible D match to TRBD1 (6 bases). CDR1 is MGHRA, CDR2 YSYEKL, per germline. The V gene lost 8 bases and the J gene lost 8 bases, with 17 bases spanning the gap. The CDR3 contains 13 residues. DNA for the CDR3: TGCGCCAGCGGGCCTGGGGGCGACTTTACGCAGTATTTT. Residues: CASGPGGDFTQYF.

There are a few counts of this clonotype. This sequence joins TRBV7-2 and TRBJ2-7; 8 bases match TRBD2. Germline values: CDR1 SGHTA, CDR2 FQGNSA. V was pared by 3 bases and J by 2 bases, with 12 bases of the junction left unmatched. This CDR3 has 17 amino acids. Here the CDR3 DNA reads TGTGCCAGCAGCTTCGGGGGGGGGGCCGGGTCCCCCTACGAGCAGTACTTC. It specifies CASSFGGGAGSPYEQYF.

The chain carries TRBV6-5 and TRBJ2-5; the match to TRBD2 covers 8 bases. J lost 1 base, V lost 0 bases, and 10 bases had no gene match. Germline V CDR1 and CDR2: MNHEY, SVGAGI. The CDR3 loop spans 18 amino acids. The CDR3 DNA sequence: TGTGCCAGCAGTTACTCGATTCCCAGCGGGAGTGGCCAAGAGACCCAGTACTTC. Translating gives CASSYSIPSGSGQETQYF.

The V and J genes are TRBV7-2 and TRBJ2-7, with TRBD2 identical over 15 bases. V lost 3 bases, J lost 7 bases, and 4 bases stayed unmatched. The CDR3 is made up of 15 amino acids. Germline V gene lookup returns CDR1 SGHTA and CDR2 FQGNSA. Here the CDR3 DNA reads TGTGCCAGCAGCTTGACCGGGACTAGCGGGGGGGAGCAGTACTTC. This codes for CASSLTGTSGGEQYF. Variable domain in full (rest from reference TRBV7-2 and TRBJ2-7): GAGVSQSPSNKVTEKGKDVELRCDPISGHTALYWYRQSLGQGLEFLIYFQGNSAPDKSGLPSDRFSAERTGGSVSTLTIQRTQQEDSAVYLCASSLTGTSGGEQYFGPGTRLTVT.

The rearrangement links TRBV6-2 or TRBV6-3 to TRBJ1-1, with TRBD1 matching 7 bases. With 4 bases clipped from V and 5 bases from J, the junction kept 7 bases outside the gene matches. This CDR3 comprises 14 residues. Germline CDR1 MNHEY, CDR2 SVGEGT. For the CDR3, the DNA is TGTGCCAGCAGTTTTTGGACAGGACAAACTGAAGCTTTCTTT. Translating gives CASSFWTGQTEAFF.

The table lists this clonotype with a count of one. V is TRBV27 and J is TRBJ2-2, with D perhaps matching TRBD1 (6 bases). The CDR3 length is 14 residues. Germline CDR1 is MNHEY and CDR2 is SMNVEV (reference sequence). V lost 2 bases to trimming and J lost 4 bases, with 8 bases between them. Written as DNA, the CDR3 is TGTGCCAGCAGTTTAAACAGGGCCACCGGGGAGCTGTTTTTT. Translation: CASSLNRATGELFF.

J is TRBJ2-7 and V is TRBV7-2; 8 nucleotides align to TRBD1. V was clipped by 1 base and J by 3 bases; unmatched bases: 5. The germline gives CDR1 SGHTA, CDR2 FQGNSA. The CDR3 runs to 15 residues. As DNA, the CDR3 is TGTGCCAGCAGCTTAGTGGCAGGGGGCGGCTACGAGCAGTACTTC. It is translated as CASSLVAGGGYEQYF.

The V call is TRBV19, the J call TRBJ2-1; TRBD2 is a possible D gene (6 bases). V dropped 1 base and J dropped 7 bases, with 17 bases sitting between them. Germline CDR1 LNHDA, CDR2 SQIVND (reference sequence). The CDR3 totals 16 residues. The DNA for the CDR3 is TGTGCCAGTAGTATAGTCCGGGGGAGCATTCCGAATGAGCAGTTCTTC. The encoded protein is CASSIVRGSIPNEQFF.

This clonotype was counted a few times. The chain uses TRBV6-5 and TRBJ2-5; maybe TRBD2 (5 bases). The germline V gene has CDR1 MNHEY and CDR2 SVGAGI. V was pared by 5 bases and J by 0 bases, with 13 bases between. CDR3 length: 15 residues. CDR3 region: CASSRRVRYQETQYF. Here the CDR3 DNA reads TGTGCCAGCAGTCGGCGGGTCCGGTACCAAGAGACCCAGTACTTC.

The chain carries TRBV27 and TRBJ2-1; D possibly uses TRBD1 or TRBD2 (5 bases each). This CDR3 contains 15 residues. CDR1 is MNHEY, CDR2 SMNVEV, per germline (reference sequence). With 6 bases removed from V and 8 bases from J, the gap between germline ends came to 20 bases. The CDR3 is CASSIRGAGVHEQFF. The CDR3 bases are TGTGCCAGCAGCATACGTGGGGCCGGGGTCCATGAGCAGTTCTTC.

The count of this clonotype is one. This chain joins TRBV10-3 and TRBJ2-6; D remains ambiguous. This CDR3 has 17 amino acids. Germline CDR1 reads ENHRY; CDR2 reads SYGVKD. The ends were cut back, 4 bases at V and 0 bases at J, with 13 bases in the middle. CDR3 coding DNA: TGTGCCATCAGTGTAAGGGATCCCGACTCTGGGGCCAACGTCCTGACTTTC. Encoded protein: CAISVRDPDSGANVLTF.

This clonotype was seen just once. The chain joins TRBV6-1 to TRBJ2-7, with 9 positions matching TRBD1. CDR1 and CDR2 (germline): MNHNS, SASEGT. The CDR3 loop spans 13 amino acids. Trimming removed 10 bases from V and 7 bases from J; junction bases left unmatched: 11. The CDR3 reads CATSGTGPLEQYF. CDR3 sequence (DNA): TGTGCCACCTCCGGGACAGGGCCCTTGGAGCAGTACTTC.

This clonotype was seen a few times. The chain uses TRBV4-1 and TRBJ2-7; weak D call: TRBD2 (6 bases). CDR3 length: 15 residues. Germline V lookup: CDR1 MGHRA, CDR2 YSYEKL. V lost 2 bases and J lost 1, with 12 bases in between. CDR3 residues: CASSQNIRGSYEQYF. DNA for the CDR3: TGCGCCAGCAGCCAAAACATACGGGGGTCCTACGAGCAGTACTTC.

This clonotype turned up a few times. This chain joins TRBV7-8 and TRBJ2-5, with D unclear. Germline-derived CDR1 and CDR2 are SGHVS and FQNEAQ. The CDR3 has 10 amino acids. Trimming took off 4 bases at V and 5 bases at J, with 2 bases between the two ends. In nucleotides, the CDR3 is TGTGCCAGCAGCTGGGAGACCCAGTACTTC. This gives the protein CASSWETQYF. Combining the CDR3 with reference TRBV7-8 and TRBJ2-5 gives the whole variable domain GAGVSQSPRYKVAKRGQDVALRCDPISGHVSLFWYQQALGQGPEFLTYFQNEAQLDKSGLPSDRFFAERPEGSVSTLKIQRTQQEDSAVYLCASSWETQYFGPGTRLLVL.

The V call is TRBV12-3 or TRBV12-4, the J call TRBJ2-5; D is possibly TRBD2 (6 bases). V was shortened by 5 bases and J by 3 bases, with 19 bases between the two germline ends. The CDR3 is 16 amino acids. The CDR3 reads CASSRPGPPGEETQYF. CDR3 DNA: TGTGCCAGCAGTCGCCCGGGACCACCGGGGGAAGAGACCCAGTACTTC.

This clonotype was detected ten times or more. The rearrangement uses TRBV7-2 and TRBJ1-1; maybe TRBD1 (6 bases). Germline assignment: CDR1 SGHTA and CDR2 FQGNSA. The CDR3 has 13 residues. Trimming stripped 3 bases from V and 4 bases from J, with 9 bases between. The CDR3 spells CASSFGQLTEAFF. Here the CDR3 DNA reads TGTGCCAGCAGCTTTGGACAGCTCACTGAAGCTTTCTTT.

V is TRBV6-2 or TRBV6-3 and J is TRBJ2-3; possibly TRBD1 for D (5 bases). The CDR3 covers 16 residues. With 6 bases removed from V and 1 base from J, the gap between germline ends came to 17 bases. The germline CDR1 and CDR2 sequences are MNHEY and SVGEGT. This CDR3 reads CASSPPYGAGTDTQYF. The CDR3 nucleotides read TGTGCCAGCAGCCCTCCCTATGGGGCTGGCACAGATACGCAGTATTTT.

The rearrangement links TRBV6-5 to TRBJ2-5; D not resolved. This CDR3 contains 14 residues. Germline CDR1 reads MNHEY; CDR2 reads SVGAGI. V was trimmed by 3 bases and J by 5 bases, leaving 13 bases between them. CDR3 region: CASSYDSTRETQYF. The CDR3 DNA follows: TGTGCCAGCAGTTATGACTCTACTCGGGAGACCCAGTACTTC.

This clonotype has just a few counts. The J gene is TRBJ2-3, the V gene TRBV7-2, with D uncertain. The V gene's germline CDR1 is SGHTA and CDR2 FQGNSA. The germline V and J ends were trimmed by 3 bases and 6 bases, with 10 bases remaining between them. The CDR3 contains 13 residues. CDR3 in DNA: TGTGCCAGCAGCTTCTTCCGCTTGGATACGCAGTATTTT. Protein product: CASSFFRLDTQYF.

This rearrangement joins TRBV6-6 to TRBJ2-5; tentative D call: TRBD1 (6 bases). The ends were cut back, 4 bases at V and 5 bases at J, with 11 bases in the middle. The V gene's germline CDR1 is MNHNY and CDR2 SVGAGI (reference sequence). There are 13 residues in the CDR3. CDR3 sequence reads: CASSSHTGETQYF. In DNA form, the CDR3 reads TGTGCCAGCAGTTCCCACACAGGGGAGACCCAGTACTTC.

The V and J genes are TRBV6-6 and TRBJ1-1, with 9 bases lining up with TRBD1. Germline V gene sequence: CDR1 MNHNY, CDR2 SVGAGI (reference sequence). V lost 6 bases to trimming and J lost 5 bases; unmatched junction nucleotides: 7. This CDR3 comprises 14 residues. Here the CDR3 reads CASSHRGRGTEAFF. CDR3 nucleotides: TGTGCCAGCAGCCACAGGGGGCGGGGGACTGAAGCTTTCTTT.

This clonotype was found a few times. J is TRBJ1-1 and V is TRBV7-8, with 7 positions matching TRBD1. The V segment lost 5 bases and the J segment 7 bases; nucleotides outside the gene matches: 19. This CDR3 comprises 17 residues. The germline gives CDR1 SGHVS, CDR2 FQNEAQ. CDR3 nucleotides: TGTGCCAGCAGCCCGTGGGGGACAGCCATGGGGATAAATGAAGCTTTCTTT. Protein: CASSPWGTAMGINEAFF.

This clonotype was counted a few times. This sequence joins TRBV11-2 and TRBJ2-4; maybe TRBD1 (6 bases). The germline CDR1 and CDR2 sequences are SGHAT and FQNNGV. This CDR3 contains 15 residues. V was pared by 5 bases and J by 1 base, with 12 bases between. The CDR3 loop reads CASSHWTVAKNIQYF. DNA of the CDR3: TGTGCCAGCAGCCACTGGACAGTGGCCAAAAACATTCAGTACTTC.

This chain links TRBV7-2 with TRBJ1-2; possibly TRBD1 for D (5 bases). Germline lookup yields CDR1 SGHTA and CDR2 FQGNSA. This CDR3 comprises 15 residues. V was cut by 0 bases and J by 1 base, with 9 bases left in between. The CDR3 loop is CASSLASGNNYGYTF. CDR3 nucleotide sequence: TGTGCCAGCAGCTTAGCGTCAGGGAATAACTATGGCTACACCTTC.

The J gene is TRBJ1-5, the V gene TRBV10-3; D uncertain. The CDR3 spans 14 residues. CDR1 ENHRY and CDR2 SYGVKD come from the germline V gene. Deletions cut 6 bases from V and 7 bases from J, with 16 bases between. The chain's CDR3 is CAISEMTGNQPQHF. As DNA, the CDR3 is TGTGCCATCAGCGAAATGACGGGGAACCAGCCCCAGCATTTT.

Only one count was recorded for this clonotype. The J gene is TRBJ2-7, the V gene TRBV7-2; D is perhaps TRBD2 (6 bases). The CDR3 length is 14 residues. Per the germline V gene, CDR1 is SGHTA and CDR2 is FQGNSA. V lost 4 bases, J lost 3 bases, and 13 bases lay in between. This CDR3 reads CASSWTGGDYEQYF. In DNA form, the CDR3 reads TGTGCCAGCAGCTGGACTGGCGGGGACTACGAGCAGTACTTC. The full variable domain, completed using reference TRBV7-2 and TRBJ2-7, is GAGVSQSPSNKVTEKGKDVELRCDPISGHTALYWYRQSLGQGLEFLIYFQGNSAPDKSGLPSDRFSAERTGGSVSTLTIQRTQQEDSAVYLCASSWTGGDYEQYFGPGTRLTVT.